This T cell receptor beta chain was observed in a study of blood T cells in healthy people across ages (dated by TCRdb to about 2015). For context, the study as a whole: In model experiments, template switching captured about one uniquely barcoded TCR beta cDNA molecule for every two T cells. Donors of different ages were randomly distributed across sequencing lanes to avoid experimental bias. Using deep sequencing normalized with unique cDNA molecular identifiers, the study measured how TCR beta repertoire diversity changes with age. For two donors (one aged 18 to 29 and one aged 80 or older), the study analyzed two additional independent replicas of 1 million unique cDNA reads from the same blood draw. The donors were divided into four age groups: young (average approximately 16 years), middle-aged (roughly 40), aged (under 70) and long-lived (roughly 88). Beyond this particular receptor, the publication reports: The percentage of naive T cells measured by flow cytometry correlated strongly with observed TCR beta diversity. Total diversity estimates from one million sequenced T cells were considered lower bounds and underestimates. Observed TCR beta diversity per million T cells fell roughly linearly with age, and a significant reduction was already apparent by age about 43. Because the CMV infection status of the donors was unknown, age-related changes in expanded clonotypes may potentially have been confounded. Conclusive comparison of naive and antigen-experienced compartments was prevented by the profiling of bulk unsorted PBMCs. The long-lived group showed more naive CD4+ T cells, fewer expanded clones and increased TCR diversity than the aged group, suggesting age selection.

Systemically healthy Caucasian individuals from Russia, 39 in total and aged roughly 6 to 100 years, were included as donors. Ten milliliters of peripheral blood were drawn from each donor into EDTA-treated Vacutainer tubes. Ficoll-Paque density-gradient centrifugation was used to isolate PBMCs, with at least 7 million per sample. Total RNA was extracted from PBMCs with Trizol reagent, with at least 6 micrograms obtained per sample. Naive CD45RAhigh/CD27high T cell percentages were measured by flow cytometry on a PBMC aliquot from every donor. Details on this clonotype: Its antigen is unknown. No qualities accompany the bases; no much larger clone lies one base away.

To prepare the library, 5' RACE was applied. TCRdb shows the sequencer as Illumina HiSeq 2500. A second PCR of 7 to 11 cycles was performed with a sample-barcoded 5' primer and a J-beta primer mix. A template-switch 5' adaptor carrying 12 random nucleotides introduced a unique molecular identifier onto each TCR beta cDNA molecule. Each sample yielded at least 3 million CDR3-containing paired-end reads. First-strand cDNA was synthesized from all RNA with the Mint cDNA synthesis kit, primed by a TRBC-specific oligonucleotide. After uracil-DNA glycosylase treatment, a first 18-cycle PCR used universal primers M1SS and BC2_uni_R on all cDNA. As for the original processing: For normalization, 1 million high-quality reads, each with a distinct molecular identifier, were randomly selected from each sample. Reads sharing molecular identifiers were discarded rather than binned into consensus sequences. MiTCR, with a Q25 quality threshold and the strictest error-elimination algorithm, was used for CDR3 identification, clonotype clustering and error correction. A nonparametric unseen species model using Euler transformation provided a lower-bound estimate of total TCR beta diversity. TCRdb reprocessed the public reads (quality trimming at Q25 with fastp, clone calling with MiXCR) and kept in-frame beta chains. Every CDR3 protein is listed once, alongside the most common genes and DNA of its rows. These V and J calls derive from TCRdb rather than the authors' analysis. The sample yields about 680,000 distinct CDR3 sequences; over 45% were counted once. 30% to 35% of the sample is in the top ten clones.

V is pared back by 10 bases and J by 11 bases, with 20 bases lying between the germline termini. The germline V gene sets CDR1 to MNHEY and CDR2 to SVGAGI. Taken from cysteine to phenylalanine, the CDR3 has 12 residues. The read is trimmed to its CDR3 DNA, 36 bases read in frame from base 1. Source material: blood. The origin of this receptor is a woman in her sixties in good health. The rearranged chain carries TRBV6-5 and TRBJ2-5, with TRBD2 as a weak D call on 6 bases. The CDR3 has the sequence CATRNPSREQYF. The base sequence is TGTGCCACCAGAAACCCTTCCCGGGAGCAGTACTTC.